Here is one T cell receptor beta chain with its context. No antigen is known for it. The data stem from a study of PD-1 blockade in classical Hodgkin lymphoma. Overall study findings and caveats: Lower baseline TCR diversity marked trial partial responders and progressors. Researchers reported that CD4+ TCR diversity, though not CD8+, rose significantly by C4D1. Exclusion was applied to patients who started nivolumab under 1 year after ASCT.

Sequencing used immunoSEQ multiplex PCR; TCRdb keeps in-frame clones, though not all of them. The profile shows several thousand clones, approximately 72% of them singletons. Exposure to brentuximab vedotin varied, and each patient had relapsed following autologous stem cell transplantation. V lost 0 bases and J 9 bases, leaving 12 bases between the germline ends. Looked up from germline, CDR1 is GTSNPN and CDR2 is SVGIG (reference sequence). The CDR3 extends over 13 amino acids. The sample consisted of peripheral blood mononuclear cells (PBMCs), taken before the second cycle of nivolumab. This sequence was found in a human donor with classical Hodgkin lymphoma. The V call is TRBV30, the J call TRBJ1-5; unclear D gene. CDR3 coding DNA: TGTGCCTGGAGTGTAGCTGCACGGGGGCCCCAGCATTTT. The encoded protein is CAWSVAARGPQHF.